What follows are 5 T cell receptor beta chains derived from one specimen sequenced in a study of response to subunit inactivated influenza vaccine. A single record per CDR3 protein comes from TCRdb applying MiXCR to the RT-PCR reads. The table includes more than 200,000 distinct CDR3 sequences, 12% detected once. Sample: non-naive T cells sorted from PBMCs, taken approximately 15 days before vaccination. These receptor sequences come from a man aged 45-60 years who received an inactivated influenza vaccine.

Concerning this clonotype: One end of the junction does not line up with germline, which may come from a read error. The chain is built from TRBV3-1 and TRBJ2-7; D is unresolved. The CDR3 covers 13 residues. The germline CDR1 and CDR2 sequences are LGHDT and YNNKEL (reference sequence). The DNA of the CDR3 is TGTGCCAGCAGACAAGACGGAACCTACGAGCAGTACTTC. Amino acid sequence: CASRQDGTYEQYF.

This clonotype was recorded at least ten times. The chain combines TRBV5-1 with TRBJ2-7; the D call may be TRBD1 or TRBD2 (5 bases each). The CDR3 sequence is 15 residues long. CDR1 is SGHRS, CDR2 YFSETQ, per germline. The V and J ends lost 2 bases and 6 bases respectively, with 18 bases between them. CDR3 amino acids: CASSFSTGTGTEQYF. As DNA, the CDR3 is TGCGCCAGCAGCTTCTCGACCGGGACCGGGACCGAGCAGTACTTC. The variable domain in full, completed from reference TRBV5-1 and TRBJ2-7, reads KAGVTQTPRYLIKTRGQQVTLSCSPISGHRSVSWYQQTPGQGLQFLFEYFSETQRNKGNFPGRFSGRQFSNSRSEMNVSTLELGDSALYLCASSFSTGTGTEQYFGPGTRLTVT.

V usage is TRBV9 and J usage is TRBJ2-1; TRBD2 agrees at 10 bases. Germline V gene lookup returns CDR1 SGDLS and CDR2 YYNGEE. The trim removed 0 bases at V and 9 bases at J, leaving 9 bases unmatched. The CDR3 totals 16 residues. CDR3 in DNA: TGTGCCAGCAGCGTAGGGGTAGCGGGAGGTGGTGGTGAGCAGTTCTTC. This translates into CASSVGVAGGGGEQFF.

The chain combines TRBV29-1 with TRBJ2-1; D is tentatively TRBD1 or TRBD2 (5 bases each). V was trimmed by 0 bases and J by 0 bases, leaving 12 bases between them. CDR1 and CDR2 (germline): SQVTM, ANQGSEA. This CDR3 region has 16 residues. The CDR3 nucleotides are TGCAGCGTTGAAGATCTGGGGGACCTCTCCTACAATGAGCAGTTCTTC. Translation gives CSVEDLGDLSYNEQFF.

Many counts were recorded for this clonotype. DNA of the CDR3: TGTGCCAGCAGCATAGGGGACACTCATGGCTACACCTTC. Translated: CASSIGDTHGYTF. The V and J genes are TRBV7-2 and TRBJ1-2, with a weak D call TRBD1 (6 bases). Per germline, CDR1 SGHTA and CDR2 FQGNSA. This CDR3 spans 13 amino acids. V lost 5 bases and J 6 bases, leaving 13 bases between the germline ends.